This T cell receptor beta chain was identified during a study of T-cell memory formation after mild COVID-19. Across the whole study: Largely donor-specific TCR clusters were found.

Each CDR3 protein is one row after TCRdb ran MiXCR on the 5' RACE reads. Altogether roughly 400,000 distinct CDR3 sequences are present, 24% being singletons, with the ten largest covering 7.5% to 10%. V lost 5 bases to trimming and J lost 0 bases; unmatched junction nucleotides: 6. CDR1 SGHTA and CDR2 FQGNSA come from the germline V gene. CDR3 length: 17 residues. The sequenced sample was PBMCs or a T cell subset sorted from them (not recorded which). V usage is TRBV7-2 and J usage is TRBJ2-1; 11 nucleotides line up with TRBD2. The receptor was derived from an adult woman who had mild COVID-19 (a few samples of this study predate the infection). Cell type and time point are not known. In nucleotides, the CDR3 is TGTGCCAGCAGCCAAACTAGCGGGGGTCCCTCCTACAATGAGCAGTTCTTC. Its protein is CASSQTSGGPSYNEQFF.